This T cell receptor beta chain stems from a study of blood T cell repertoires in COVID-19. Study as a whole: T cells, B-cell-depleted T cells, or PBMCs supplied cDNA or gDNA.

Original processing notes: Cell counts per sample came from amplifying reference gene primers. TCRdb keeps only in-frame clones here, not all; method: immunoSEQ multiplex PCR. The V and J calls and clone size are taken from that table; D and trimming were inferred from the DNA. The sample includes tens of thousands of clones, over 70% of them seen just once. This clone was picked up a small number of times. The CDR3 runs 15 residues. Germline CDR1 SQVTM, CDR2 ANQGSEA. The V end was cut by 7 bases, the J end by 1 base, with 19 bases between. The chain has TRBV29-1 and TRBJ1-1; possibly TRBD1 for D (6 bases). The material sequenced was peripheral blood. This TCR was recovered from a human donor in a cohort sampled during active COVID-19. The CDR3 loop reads CSALARGAGNTEAFF. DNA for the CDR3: TGCAGCGCCCTTGCCAGGGGCGCGGGGAACACTGAAGCTTTCTTT.